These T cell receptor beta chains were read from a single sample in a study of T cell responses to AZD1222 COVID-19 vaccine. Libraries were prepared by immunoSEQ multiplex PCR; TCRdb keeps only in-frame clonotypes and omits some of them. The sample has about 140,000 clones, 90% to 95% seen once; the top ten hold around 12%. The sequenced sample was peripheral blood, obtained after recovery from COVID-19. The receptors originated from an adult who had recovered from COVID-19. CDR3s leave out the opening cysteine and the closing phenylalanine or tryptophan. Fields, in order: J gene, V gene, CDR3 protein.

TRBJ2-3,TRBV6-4,ASSESGTGGIDTQY
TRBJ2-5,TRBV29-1,SANVLLQETQY
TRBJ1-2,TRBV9,ASSVDDRGGYT
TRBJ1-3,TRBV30,AWRGAGNTIY
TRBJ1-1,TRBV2,ASLRNTEAF
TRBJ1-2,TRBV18,ASSPLSGTGVDGYT
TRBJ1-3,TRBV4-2,ASSQEGNRGRTGNTIY
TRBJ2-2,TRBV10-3,AAGGTANTGELF
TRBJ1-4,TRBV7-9,ASSTWTGRATNEKLF
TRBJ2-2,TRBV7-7,ASSLRGTASTGELF
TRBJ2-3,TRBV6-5,ASSYTTESTDTQY
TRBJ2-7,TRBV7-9,ASSLDGNEQY
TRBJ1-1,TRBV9,ASSVNLNTEAF
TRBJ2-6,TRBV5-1,ASLSGANVLT
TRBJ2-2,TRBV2,ASSEGPWTNTGELF
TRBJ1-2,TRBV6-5,ASSYSSPDRFHGYT
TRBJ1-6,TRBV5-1,ASSTDGGRNSPLH
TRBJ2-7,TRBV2,ASRVTPYEQY
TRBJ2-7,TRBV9,ASSVGPAEQY
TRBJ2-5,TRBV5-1,ASSQEQETQY
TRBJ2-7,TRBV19,ASSLQGTNDEQY
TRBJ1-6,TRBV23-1,ASSLWRSSYNSPLH
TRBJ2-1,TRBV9,ASSENSVPYNEQF
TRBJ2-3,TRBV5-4,ASNANKREGRDTQY
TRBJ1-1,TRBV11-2,ASSLGAEAF
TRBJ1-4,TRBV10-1,ASSEAAGEIEKLF
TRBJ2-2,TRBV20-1,SASPGTGLAGELF
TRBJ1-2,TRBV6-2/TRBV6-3,ASSYSLPLDRANYGYT
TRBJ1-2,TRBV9,ASNTPGQGDGYT
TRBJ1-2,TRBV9,ASSVGTATNYGYT
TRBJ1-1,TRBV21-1,ASSKSGCDGALKAF
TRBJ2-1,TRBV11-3,ASSLAAKGQF
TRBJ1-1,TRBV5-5,ASRRGGVEAEAF
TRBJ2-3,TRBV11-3,ASSLVSGSSDTQY
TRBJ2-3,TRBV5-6,ASSLEASGTLYTDTQY
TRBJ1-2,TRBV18,ASSPKRDGTTNGYT
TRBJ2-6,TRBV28,ASRPTALRANVLT
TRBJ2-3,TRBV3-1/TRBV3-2,ASSQERLAGADTQY
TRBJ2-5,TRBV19,ASSTGAQKTQY
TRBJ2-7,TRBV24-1,ATSDSGSDGSPYEQY
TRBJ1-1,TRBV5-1,ASRSTGMNTEAF
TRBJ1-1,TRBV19,ASSIIQGATEAF
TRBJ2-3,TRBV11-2,ASSLGGAVRDTQY
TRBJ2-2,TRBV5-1,ASSSQSNTGELF
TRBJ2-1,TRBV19,ASSIESSWGYNEQF
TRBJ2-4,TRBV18,ASSPERETNIQY
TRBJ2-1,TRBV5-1,ASSLDRATFNEQF
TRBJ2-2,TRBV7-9,ASSLGNLPGELF
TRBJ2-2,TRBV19,ASSHINTGELF
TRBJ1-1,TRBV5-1,ASSLALNTEAF
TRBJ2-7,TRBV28,ASSLSVGEQY
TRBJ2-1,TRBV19,ASSPRAPSSYNEQF
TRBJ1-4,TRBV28,ASSLSGEGEKLF
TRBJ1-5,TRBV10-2,ASSEIGNQPQH
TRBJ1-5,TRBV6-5,ASSGTAFNQPQH
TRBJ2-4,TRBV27,ASSSNQNIQY
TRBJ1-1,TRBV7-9,ASGYANTEAF
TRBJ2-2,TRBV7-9,ASSAPRTPNTGELF
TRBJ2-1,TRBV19,ASSPQQLAGGSNEQF